This TCR beta chain was captured in a study of T cell repertoires in cytomegalovirus infection. Study context: Public TCR beta signatures indicated both CMV infection and matching HLA type.

In this sample, this clonotype turned up once. The antigen is undetermined. TCRdb called the reads again in MiXCR, with one record for every CDR3 protein. The sample has approximately 190,000 distinct CDR3 sequences; 8% to 10% are singletons. Overall study results and limits: Summed frequency of shared TCR beta families picked out CMV carriers who also had the relevant HLA. In two of eight donors, the top clonotype was HLA-C-restricted CMV-specific.

V was clipped by 6 bases and J by 0 bases; unmatched bases: 7. Germline V gene data show CDR1 as MNHEY and CDR2 as SMNVEV (reference sequence). CDR3 length: 16 amino acids. This chain links TRBV27 with TRBJ2-2; 7 nucleotides line up with TRBD2. Sequencing was performed on PBMCs. The TCR was taken from a human donor in good health (CMV status not recorded). Some clones in this sample may be carry-over from other donors' samples. The DNA for the CDR3 is TGTGCCAGCAGAAGGCGGGGGACTTCGAACACCGGGGAGCTGTTTTTT. It codes for CASRRRGTSNTGELFF.